Listed here are 5 T cell receptor beta chains from one sample, sequenced in a study of T cell responses to AZD1222 COVID-19 vaccine. Sequencing used immunoSEQ multiplex PCR; TCRdb keeps in-frame clones, though not all of them. Of hundreds of thousands of clones in the sample, 90% to 95% were seen once. The sequenced sample was peripheral blood, obtained 28 days after the second AZD1222 dose. The receptor set was obtained from an adult who received the AZD1222 COVID-19 vaccine.

This chain links TRBV28 with TRBJ2-5; D remains ambiguous. This CDR3 contains 13 residues. Trimming took off 6 bases at V and 3 bases at J, with 11 bases between the two ends. Germline V CDR1 and CDR2: MDHEN, SYDVKM. The chain's CDR3 is CASSRLVEETQYF. The CDR3 DNA reads as TGTGCCAGCAGCCGCTTGGTGGAAGAGACCCAGTACTTC. The full variable domain, its missing parts supplied by reference TRBV28 and TRBJ2-5, is DVKVTQSSRYLVKRTGEKVFLECVQDMDHENMFWYRQDPGLGLRLIYFSYDVKMKEKGDIPEGYSVSREKKERFSLILESASTNQTSMYLCASSRLVEETQYFGPGTRLLVL.

This chain uses TRBV28 with TRBJ1-6, with 9 positions matching TRBD1. CDR3 length equals 15 residues. Germline CDR1 reads MDHEN; CDR2 reads SYDVKM. With V trimmed by 5 bases and J by 8 bases, 7 bases remained unmatched. CDR3 sequence: CASSPPTGGDSPLHF. The DNA for the CDR3 is TGTGCCAGCAGTCCGCCGACAGGGGGTGATTCACCCCTCCACTTT.

The chain uses TRBV11-3 and TRBJ2-1; 7 nucleotides line up with TRBD1. The CDR3 consists of 15 residues. Germline loops: CDR1 SGHNT, CDR2 YENEEA. V shed 0 bases and J 4 bases; nucleotides not matched to a gene: 3. The DNA of the CDR3 is TGTGCCAGCAGCTTAGACCGGGACAGTTACAATGAGCAGTTCTTC. It codes for CASSLDRDSYNEQFF.

This chain links TRBV19 with TRBJ2-1; TRBD1 is a possible D gene (5 bases). The CDR3 sequence is 14 residues long. Germline V gives CDR1 LNHDA, CDR2 SQIVND (reference sequence). The ends were cut back, 1 base at V and 5 bases at J, with 9 bases in the middle. The CDR3: CASSIGRQNNEQFF. The DNA for the CDR3 is TGTGCCAGTAGTATAGGACGACAGAACAATGAGCAGTTCTTC.

The V and J genes are TRBV5-1 and TRBJ2-3; perhaps TRBD2 as D (6 bases). This CDR3 region has 15 residues. The V and J ends lost 1 base and 4 bases respectively, with 13 bases between them. Germline V gene sequence: CDR1 SGHRS, CDR2 YFSETQ. The CDR3 region is CASSLTPGGSDTQYF. In DNA, the CDR3 is TGCGCCAGCAGCTTGACCCCTGGGGGGTCAGATACGCAGTATTTT. Complete variable domain (other parts from reference TRBV5-1 and TRBJ2-3): KAGVTQTPRYLIKTRGQQVTLSCSPISGHRSVSWYQQTPGQGLQFLFEYFSETQRNKGNFPGRFSGRQFSNSRSEMNVSTLELGDSALYLCASSLTPGGSDTQYFGPGTRLTVL.